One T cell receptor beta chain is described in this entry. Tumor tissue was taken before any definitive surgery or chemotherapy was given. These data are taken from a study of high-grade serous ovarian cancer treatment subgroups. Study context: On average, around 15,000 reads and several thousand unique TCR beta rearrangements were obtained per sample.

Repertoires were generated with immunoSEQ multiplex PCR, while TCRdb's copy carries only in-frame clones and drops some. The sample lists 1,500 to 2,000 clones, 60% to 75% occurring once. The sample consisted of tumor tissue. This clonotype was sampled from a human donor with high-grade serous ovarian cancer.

The CDR3: CASSLQGGYNEQFF. The CDR3 DNA sequence: TGTGCCAGCAGTCTGCAAGGGGGCTACAATGAGCAGTTCTTC. The J gene is TRBJ2-1, the V gene TRBV6-5; tentatively, D is TRBD1 (6 bases). V was trimmed by 5 bases and J by 3 bases, leaving 11 bases between them. Germline assignment: CDR1 MNHEY and CDR2 SVGAGI. The CDR3 loop spans 14 amino acids.